One and the same sample provided the 28 T cell receptor beta chains below, sequenced in a study of long-term antiretroviral therapy in people with HIV. Sequencing relied on immunoSEQ assay v3.0, run at survey level. Produced via immunoSEQ multiplex PCR; TCRdb's table is partial and in-frame only. The sample yields some 31,000 clones, 95% seen once. The sample consisted of unsorted PBMCs, taken 5.3 years after starting antiretroviral therapy. These receptors came from a man aged 25-45 years with HIV.

This chain uses TRBV4-1 with TRBJ1-3; no reliable D call. CDR3 size: 14 residues. V lost 4 bases and J lost 2, with 9 bases in between. Germline V gene sequence: CDR1 MGHRA, CDR2 YSYEKL. This CDR3 is CASSRTSTGNTIYF. The CDR3 nucleotides read TGCGCCAGCAGCCGAACATCCACTGGAAACACCATATATTTT.

This clone was seen only a few times. The V call is TRBV7-6, the J call TRBJ2-6; D not resolved. Trimming removed 3 bases from V and 0 bases from J, with 15 bases in between. The CDR3 runs 18 residues. CDR1 SGHVS and CDR2 FNYEAQ come from the germline V gene. CDR3 protein: CASSLLPGRPSGANVLTF. The CDR3 DNA reads TGTGCCAGCAGCTTGTTACCAGGTCGCCCCTCTGGGGCCAACGTCCTGACTTTC. Full variable domain (missing parts from reference TRBV7-6 and TRBJ2-6): GAGVSQSPRYKVTKRGQDVALRCDPISGHVSLYWYRQALGQGPEFLTYFNYEAQQDKSGLPNDRFSAERPEGSISTLTIQRTEQRDSAMYRCASSLLPGRPSGANVLTFGAGSRLTVL.

The rearrangement links TRBV6-5 to TRBJ2-2; 7 positions agree with TRBD1. This CDR3 has 15 residues. Trimming cost V 6 bases and J 7 bases; bases outside gene matches: 11. Germline CDR1 is MNHEY and CDR2 is SVGAGI. CDR3 bases: TGTGCCAGCAGAACCGACGACAGGGTTGGCGGGGAGCTGTTTTTT. Its protein is CASRTDDRVGGELFF.

Only a few counts were recorded for this clone. The CDR3 nucleotides are TGTGCCAGCAGTGAAATTCACCGTGTCCCCTATGGCTACACCTTC. It codes for CASSEIHRVPYGYTF. V and J are TRBV6-1 and TRBJ1-2, with D uncertain. The CDR3 length is 15 residues. With 2 bases removed from V and 4 bases from J, the gap between germline ends came to 14 bases. Germline V gives CDR1 MNHNS, CDR2 SASEGT.

The gene calls are TRBV9 and TRBJ2-3; TRBD1 is a possible D gene (6 bases). CDR3 size: 17 residues. V lost 2 bases and J lost 4, with 20 bases in between. The germline gives CDR1 SGDLS, CDR2 YYNGEE. The CDR3 nucleotides read TGTGCCAGCAGCGTTTCTCTCCGGGACACCCAGCCAGATACGCAGTATTTT. It is translated as CASSVSLRDTQPDTQYF.

The V gene is TRBV21-1, the J gene TRBJ1-2; TRBD1, the D gene given by the table, was not confirmed from the DNA. TRBV21-1 is termed a pseudogene. This CDR3 has 18 residues. Written as DNA, the CDR3 is TGTGCCAGCAGCCCCCGAGGTGGAACAGGGGGCACCAACTATGGCTACACCTTC. It translates to CASSPRGGTGGTNYGYTF.

The V gene is TRBV28, the J gene TRBJ1-2; possible D gene TRBD1, 6 bases. Germline-derived CDR1 and CDR2 are MDHEN and SYDVKM. This CDR3 contains 13 residues. With 8 bases removed from V and 4 bases from J, the gap between germline ends came to 14 bases. The CDR3 DNA reads as TGTGCCAGCGCGTGGGAAGGGGGCTATGGCTACACCTTC. It codes for CASAWEGGYGYTF.

The gene calls are TRBV11-2 and TRBJ2-5; 9 bases line up with TRBD2. Germline loops: CDR1 SGHAT, CDR2 FQNNGV. The CDR3 has 14 residues. With 8 bases clipped from V and 1 base from J, the junction kept 5 bases outside the gene matches. CDR3 sequence: CASSLTSGQETQYF. Here the CDR3 DNA reads TGTGCCAGCTCCTTGACTAGCGGCCAAGAGACCCAGTACTTC.

The rearrangement uses TRBV6-1 and TRBJ2-3; D might be TRBD2 (5 bases). V was trimmed by 4 bases and J by 2 bases, leaving 10 bases between them. This CDR3 comprises 14 residues. Germline assignment: CDR1 MNHNS and CDR2 SASEGT. CDR3 coding DNA: TGTGCCAGCAGTGCTGGAGACTACACAGATACGCAGTATTTT. Translated, it gives CASSAGDYTDTQYF.

J is TRBJ2-7 and V is TRBV5-1; D is perhaps TRBD1 or TRBD2 (5 bases each). This CDR3 has 15 residues. Germline V gives CDR1 SGHRS, CDR2 YFSETQ. The V end lost 2 bases, the J end lost 0 bases, and 12 bases lay between the germline ends. The DNA for the CDR3 is TGCGCCAGCAGCTTTACAGGAACTAGCTCCTACGAGCAGTACTTC. Translation: CASSFTGTSSYEQYF. The full variable domain, its missing parts supplied by reference TRBV5-1 and TRBJ2-7, is KAGVTQTPRYLIKTRGQQVTLSCSPISGHRSVSWYQQTPGQGLQFLFEYFSETQRNKGNFPGRFSGRQFSNSRSEMNVSTLELGDSALYLCASSFTGTSSYEQYFGPGTRLTVT.

This chain connects TRBV4-1 to TRBJ2-3; D might be TRBD2 (6 bases). Germline CDR1 MGHRA, CDR2 YSYEKL. Trimming took off 5 bases at V and 0 bases at J, with 9 bases between the two ends. The CDR3 has 14 residues. The CDR3 here is CASSSLASTDTQYF. The CDR3, as DNA: TGCGCCAGCAGCTCACTAGCTAGCACAGATACGCAGTATTTT.

CDR3 loop: CASSMWGGLAGGLPRNEQFF. The CDR3 DNA reads TGTGCCAGTAGTATGTGGGGGGGACTAGCGGGGGGTCTCCCTCGGAATGAGCAGTTCTTC. V gene TRBV19 combines with J gene TRBJ2-1, with TRBD2 matching over 15 bases. The ends lost 3 bases at V and 7 bases at J; junction bases unmatched: 16. Germline CDR1 LNHDA, CDR2 SQIVND (reference sequence). The CDR3 runs 20 residues.

The chain links TRBV5-1 to TRBJ2-2; 9 nucleotides align to TRBD1. CDR1 SGHRS and CDR2 YFSETQ come from the germline V gene. The V and J ends lost 0 bases and 6 bases, in that order; junction bases with no gene match: 3. This CDR3 comprises 15 residues. The CDR3 protein is CASSLDRGHSGELFF. The CDR3 DNA sequence: TGCGCCAGCAGCTTGGACAGGGGGCATTCCGGGGAGCTGTTTTTT. Supplemented by reference TRBV5-1 and TRBJ2-2, the full variable domain reads KAGVTQTPRYLIKTRGQQVTLSCSPISGHRSVSWYQQTPGQGLQFLFEYFSETQRNKGNFPGRFSGRQFSNSRSEMNVSTLELGDSALYLCASSLDRGHSGELFFGEGSRLTVL.

This rearrangement joins TRBV7-6 to TRBJ2-7, with D possibly TRBD2 on 6 matching bases. CDR1 is SGHVS, CDR2 FNYEAQ, per germline. Trimming took 5 bases from V and 7 from J, leaving 21 bases between them. The CDR3 loop spans 15 amino acids. The DNA of the CDR3 is TGTGCCAGCAGCCCTACCCGGGACTCCTTCGGGGAGCAGTACTTC. This translates into CASSPTRDSFGEQYF.

The chain links TRBV6-6 to TRBJ2-7; D is unresolved. This CDR3 region has 12 residues. Germline values: CDR1 MNHNY, CDR2 SVGAGI (reference sequence). The V gene lost 4 bases and the J gene lost 2 bases, with 6 bases spanning the gap. The CDR3 reads CASSFRPYEQYF. The DNA for the CDR3 is TGTGCCAGCAGTTTCAGGCCCTACGAGCAGTACTTC.

The chain employs TRBV4-3 and TRBJ1-2; weak D call: TRBD1 (5 bases). Deletions cut 8 bases from V and 14 bases from J, with 15 bases between. The CDR3 has 10 residues. Germline CDR1 is LGHNA and CDR2 is YSLEER. This CDR3 reads CASGTGTRTF. As DNA, the CDR3 is TGCGCCAGCGGGACCGGGACCAGGACCTTC.

The gene calls are TRBV9 and TRBJ1-2, with D unresolved. The V end lost 0 bases, the J end lost 0 bases, and 15 bases lay between the germline ends. CDR3 length equals 17 residues. The germline V gene has CDR1 SGDLS and CDR2 YYNGEE. CDR3 residues: CASSVAPTDGTNYGYTF. The CDR3 DNA is TGTGCCAGCAGCGTAGCCCCGACCGACGGAACTAACTATGGCTACACCTTC.

V is TRBV7-3 and J is TRBJ2-2; 8 nucleotides align to TRBD1. The CDR3 has 17 residues. J gave up 2 bases and V 5 bases, and 10 bases lay outside the gene matches. Germline CDR1 and CDR2: SGHTA and FQGTGA. In DNA form, the CDR3 reads TGTGCCAGCAGCATTAATGTGGACAGGGCCAACACCGGGGAGCTGTTTTTT. Translated: CASSINVDRANTGELFF. Full variable domain (missing parts from reference TRBV7-3 and TRBJ2-2): GAGVSQTPSNKVTEKGKYVELRCDPISGHTALYWYRQSLGQGPEFLIYFQGTGAADDSGLPNDRFFAVRPEGSVSTLKIQRTERGDSAVYLCASSINVDRANTGELFFGEGSRLTVL.

The chain recombines TRBV5-6 with TRBJ2-7; D is undetermined. The CDR3 runs 14 residues. The germline V gene has CDR1 SGHDT and CDR2 YYEEEE. The V and J ends lost 4 bases and 2 bases respectively, with 13 bases between them. CDR3 in amino acids: CASSPFWGTYEQYF. CDR3 bases: TGTGCCAGCAGCCCCTTCTGGGGTACCTACGAGCAGTACTTC. The variable domain in full, with the rest retrieved from reference TRBV5-6 and TRBJ2-7, is DAGVTQSPTHLIKTRGQQVTLRCSPKSGHDTVSWYQQALGQGPQFIFQYYEEEERQRGNFPDRFSGHQFPNYSSELNVNALLLGDSALYLCASSPFWGTYEQYFGPGTRLTVT.

This sequence joins TRBV2 and TRBJ2-7; 8 positions match TRBD2. The CDR3 extends over 13 amino acids. Trimming cost V 11 bases and J 5 bases; bases outside gene matches: 11. CDR1 SNHLY and CDR2 FYNNEI come from the germline V gene. The CDR3: CAGSGGVIHEQYF. For the CDR3, the DNA is TGTGCCGGGTCCGGGGGGGTGATCCACGAGCAGTACTTC.

This clone has only one observation. The chain carries TRBV9 and TRBJ2-7, with TRBD1 matching over 9 bases. CDR1 and CDR2 from the germline V gene are SGDLS and YYNGEE. The V and J ends lost 4 bases and 1 base, in that order; junction bases with no gene match: 6. This CDR3 is 15 amino acids long. The CDR3 DNA sequence: TGTGCCAGCAGCCCCTCCGGGACAGGGTCCTACGAGCAGTACTTC. Protein: CASSPSGTGSYEQYF.

The V call is TRBV4-1, the J call TRBJ2-1, with 9 bases fitting TRBD2. V lost 0 bases to trimming and J lost 2 bases; unmatched junction nucleotides: 11. CDR3 length equals 19 residues. Germline CDR1 reads MGHRA; CDR2 reads YSYEKL. In nucleotides, the CDR3 is TGCGCCAGCAGCCAAGACCCCCAGCTAGGCGGGAGGGCCTACAATGAGCAGTTCTTC. The encoded protein is CASSQDPQLGGRAYNEQFF.

The rearrangement links TRBV28 to TRBJ2-7, with TRBD2 identical over 11 bases. Germline CDR1 reads MDHEN; CDR2 reads SYDVKM. There are 16 residues in the CDR3. After removal of 5 bases from V and 1 base from J, the junction contained 7 bases not matched to a gene. CDR3 residues: CASSPPGTSGSYEQYF. CDR3 bases: TGTGCCAGCAGTCCCCCGGGGACTAGCGGATCCTACGAGCAGTACTTC.

CDR3 protein: CASSAWEQVINNEQFF. The CDR3 bases are TGTGCCAGCAGCGCATGGGAACAGGTAATCAACAATGAGCAGTTCTTC. The V call is TRBV7-9, the J call TRBJ2-1; the D gene is possibly TRBD1 (5 bases). The germline V and J ends were trimmed by 5 bases and 5 bases, with 19 bases remaining between them. In germline, CDR1 is SEHNR, CDR2 FQNEAQ (reference sequence). The CDR3 runs to 16 residues.

This chain connects TRBV27 to TRBJ2-7; TRBD2 aligns across 7 bases. CDR1 MNHEY and CDR2 SMNVEV come from the germline V gene (reference sequence). The CDR3 is 18 residues long. V lost 3 bases and J lost 2; bases outside the gene matches: 16. CDR3 region: CASSLQMGGTGRTYEQYF. CDR3 bases: TGTGCCAGCAGTTTGCAGATGGGGGGGACTGGAAGAACCTACGAGCAGTACTTC.

The chain employs TRBV29-1 and TRBJ1-1; D is uncertain. V lost 4 bases and J lost 2, with 8 bases in between. The CDR3 spans 12 residues. Germline lookup yields CDR1 SQVTM and CDR2 ANQGSEA. The CDR3 region is CSVVGYNTEAFF. The DNA of the CDR3 is TGCAGCGTTGTGGGCTATAACACTGAAGCTTTCTTT.

The chain carries TRBV10-2 and TRBJ1-5; unclear D gene. The CDR3 has 14 amino acids. The germline CDR1 and CDR2 sequences are WSHSY and SAAADI. Trimming took 2 bases from V and 3 from J, leaving 8 bases between them. Here the CDR3 reads CASSETGPNQPQHF. CDR3 DNA sequence: TGCGCCAGCAGTGAGACTGGGCCCAATCAGCCCCAGCATTTT.

The chain carries TRBV9 and TRBJ2-1; TRBD2 agrees at 8 bases. J was trimmed by 4 bases and V by 0 bases; bases with no gene match: 6. Germline V gene data show CDR1 as SGDLS and CDR2 as YYNGEE. This CDR3 is 16 amino acids long. The chain's CDR3 is CASSVDGGGPYNEQFF. DNA of the CDR3: TGTGCCAGCAGCGTAGACGGGGGGGGGCCTTACAATGAGCAGTTCTTC. Looking up the rest from reference TRBV9 and TRBJ2-1 gives the full variable domain: DSGVTQTPKHLITATGQRVTLRCSPRSGDLSVYWYQQSLDQGLQFLIQYYNGEERAKGNILERFSAQQFPDLHSELNLSSLELGDSALYFCASSVDGGGPYNEQFFGPGTRLTVL.